One T cell receptor beta chain is described in this entry. Its antigen specificity is not known. No much larger clonotype is one base removed from it; base qualities were not supplied. The data were taken from a study of response to subunit inactivated influenza vaccine listed by TCRdb under 2018. Broadly, across the study: Deep quantitative profiling of the T cell receptor repertoire was used in the study to follow responses to a trivalent subunit inactivated influenza vaccine.

Taken from the germline V gene, the CDR1 and CDR2 loops are LGHNA and YSLEER. V is shortened by 0 bases, J by 8 bases, and the region joining them spans 13 bases. Counted from cysteine to phenylalanine, this CDR3 has 14 amino acids. Of all the DNA, just the CDR3 is kept, 42 bases in frame from base 1. Library preparation was by RT-PCR. This sample was sequenced with an Illumina HiSeq 2500. The public reads were reanalyzed by TCRdb: fastp trimming at Q25, MiXCR alignment, in-frame beta chains only. A single entry per CDR3 protein holds the most common genes and DNA from its merged rows. The sample contains hundreds of thousands of distinct CDR3 sequences, 13% to 15% of them found a single time. The biggest ten clones account for roughly 7.2% of the sample. Broader findings and caveats from the paper: It was suggested by the authors that each seasonal influenza vaccination may recruit only a limited number of new T cells.

The source is a man in his forties or fifties who received an inactivated influenza vaccine. Donor details come from another sample of the same person, matched by shared clones. This sequence uses TRBV4-3 and TRBJ1-1, with the D gene too uncertain to name. The sample here was PBMCs from blood, taken 14 to 15 days before vaccination. Here the CDR3 is given as CASSQDNGFPEAFF. The nucleotide sequence reads as follows: TGCGCCAGCAGCCAAGATAACGGGTTCCCCGAAGCTTTCTTT.